Presented here are 5 T cell receptor beta chains from one specimen sequenced in a study of control samples from healthy donors and cancer patients. Produced via immunoSEQ multiplex PCR; TCRdb's table is partial and in-frame only. The sample contains roughly 120,000 clones, around 89% of which appear only once. The material sequenced was PBMCs. Every receptor here comes from a woman in her forties or fifties with colorectal cancer.

V gene TRBV4-2 combines with J gene TRBJ1-2, with D unclear. The CDR3 sequence is 13 residues long. Germline V lookup: CDR1 LGHNA, CDR2 YNFKEQ. Trimming took off 0 bases at V and 4 bases at J, with 6 bases between the two ends. CDR3 sequence (DNA): TGTGCCAGCAGCCAAGATATCAGCTATGGCTACACCTTC. Amino acids: CASSQDISYGYTF.

The chain has TRBV24-1 and TRBJ1-5; D call uncertain. Germline V gene data show CDR1 as KGHDR and CDR2 as SFDVKD. The length of the CDR3 is 13 residues. The V and J ends lost 3 bases and 9 bases respectively, with 11 bases between them. The CDR3 DNA follows: TGTGCCACCAGTGATGAATACGGGCGGCCCCAGCATTTT. It yields the protein CATSDEYGRPQHF.

V is TRBV10-2 and J is TRBJ1-1, with D possibly TRBD1 on 5 matching bases. Germline CDR1 WSHSY, CDR2 SAAADI. The CDR3 runs to 13 residues. V shed 1 base and J shed 4 bases, with 7 bases lying between them. CDR3 protein: CASSEWGSTEAFF. The CDR3 DNA is TGCGCCAGCAGTGAGTGGGGGAGCACTGAAGCTTTCTTT.

The chain couples TRBV4-1 to TRBJ2-4; a weak D match, TRBD1 (5 bases). Trimming removed 5 bases from V and 9 bases from J, with 14 bases in between. CDR3 length: 13 residues. Germline CDR1 is MGHRA and CDR2 is YSYEKL. The CDR3 loop is CASSETGSPIQYF. In DNA form, the CDR3 reads TGCGCCAGCAGCGAAACAGGATCCCCCATTCAGTACTTC.

This chain connects TRBV2 to TRBJ2-5; tentative D call: TRBD1 (7 bases). Germline V gene data show CDR1 as SNHLY and CDR2 as FYNNEI. V lost 3 bases, J lost 4 bases, and 15 bases lay in between. The CDR3 runs 15 residues. In nucleotides, the CDR3 is TGTGCCAGCAGTGAGGGCAGGGGGGTCGGAGAGACCCAGTACTTC. Protein product: CASSEGRGVGETQYF.